Shown below are 13 T cell receptor beta chains from a single sample sequenced in a study of early T cells in non-severe SARS-CoV-2 infection. TCRdb recomputed calls from the 5' RACE reads with MiXCR, one row per CDR3 protein. The sample lists 50,000 to 70,000 distinct CDR3 sequences; around 14% were seen once. The sample was whole blood, taken at baseline. Source of these receptors: an adult who was a healthcare worker with PCR-confirmed SARS-CoV-2 infection or an uninfected control (not recorded which).

V usage is TRBV7-6 and J usage is TRBJ2-7; D possibly corresponds to TRBD1 (6 bases). This CDR3 is built from 13 residues. The V and J ends lost 5 bases and 5 bases respectively, with 13 bases between them. Germline V gene data show CDR1 as SGHVS and CDR2 as FNYEAQ. The chain's CDR3 is CASSPVRGNEQYF. CDR3 bases: TGTGCCAGCAGCCCAGTCAGGGGAAACGAGCAGTACTTC.

The CDR3, as DNA: TGTGCCAGCAGCGTAGGACAGGCCAGCGGTCAGCCCCAGCATTTT. It is translated as CASSVGQASGQPQHF. The gene calls are TRBV9 and TRBJ1-5; TRBD1 might be the D (6 bases). The CDR3 spans 15 residues. The V and J ends lost 0 bases and 6 bases respectively, with 13 bases between them. Per the germline V gene, CDR1 is SGDLS and CDR2 is YYNGEE. The whole variable domain, remainder taken from reference TRBV9 and TRBJ1-5, is DSGVTQTPKHLITATGQRVTLRCSPRSGDLSVYWYQQSLDQGLQFLIQYYNGEERAKGNILERFSAQQFPDLHSELNLSSLELGDSALYFCASSVGQASGQPQHFGDGTRLSIL.

The sample holds a few counts of this clonotype. CDR3 DNA sequence: TGTGCCAGCAGCCAAGTACTCTCGACAGCTATAGCAGAGACCCAGTACTTC. This translates into CASSQVLSTAIAETQYF. The V call is TRBV3-1, the J call TRBJ2-5; D might be TRBD1 (5 bases). Trimming stripped 1 base from V and 4 bases from J, with 19 bases between. The CDR3 has 17 amino acids. Germline V gene sequence: CDR1 LGHDT, CDR2 YNNKEL (reference sequence).

This clonotype appeared a few times. The V call is TRBV5-6, the J call TRBJ2-3; 12 nucleotides agree with TRBD2. This CDR3 comprises 15 residues. Unmatched junction bases numbered 3, after V lost 3 bases and J lost 4 bases. Germline-derived CDR1 and CDR2 are SGHDT and YYEEEE. The CDR3 loop reads CASSSGLAGSDTQYF. The CDR3 coding sequence is TGTGCCAGCAGCTCGGGACTAGCGGGTTCAGATACGCAGTATTTT.

The chain carries TRBV28 and TRBJ2-2; D is unclear. The germline gives CDR1 MDHEN, CDR2 SYDVKM. This CDR3 comprises 14 residues. Trimming took 2 bases from V and 1 from J, leaving 5 bases between them. This chain's CDR3 is CASSLMLNTGELFF. In DNA form, the CDR3 reads TGTGCCAGCAGTTTAATGCTGAACACCGGGGAGCTGTTTTTT.

The chain recombines TRBV20-1 with TRBJ2-7; the match to TRBD2 covers 13 bases. V lost 6 bases to trimming and J lost 5 bases; unmatched junction nucleotides: 10. The germline V gene has CDR1 DFQATT and CDR2 SNEGSKA (reference sequence). The length of the CDR3 is 15 residues. In nucleotides, the CDR3 is TGCAGTGCCGACGCGACTAGCGGGGGGAGGGACGAGCAGTACTTC. Amino acids: CSADATSGGRDEQYF.

The rearrangement links TRBV20-1 to TRBJ2-1; 12 bases map to TRBD2. The CDR3 runs to 16 residues. Germline CDR1 reads DFQATT; CDR2 reads SNEGSKA (reference sequence). V shed 3 bases, J shed 6 bases, and the junction held 9 bases outside the gene matches. CDR3 loop: CSASPGLAGALNEQFF. CDR3 in DNA: TGCAGTGCTAGCCCGGGACTAGCGGGCGCACTCAATGAGCAGTTCTTC.

This clonotype was picked up a small number of times. The rearrangement uses TRBV28 and TRBJ1-5, with 8 nucleotides matching TRBD1. V was clipped by 8 bases and J by 3 bases; unmatched bases: 6. This CDR3 has 14 amino acids. CDR1 and CDR2 from the germline V gene are MDHEN and SYDVKM. CDR3 sequence reads: CASVWGQVNQPQHF. In DNA, the CDR3 is TGTGCCAGCGTTTGGGGACAGGTCAATCAGCCCCAGCATTTT.

At least ten counts were recorded for this clonotype. J is TRBJ2-7 and V is TRBV5-1; 9 positions match TRBD1. Per germline, CDR1 SGHRS and CDR2 YFSETQ. The CDR3 has 14 amino acids. V was clipped by 3 bases and J by 0 bases; unmatched bases: 1. Written as DNA, the CDR3 is TGCGCCAGCAGCTCGGGACAGGGCTCCTACGAGCAGTACTTC. This sequence encodes CASSSGQGSYEQYF.

This clonotype has at least ten counts. The germline gene is not matched at one end of the junction; a read error may be the cause. This chain links TRBV12-3 or TRBV12-4 with TRBJ2-7, with 9 bases aligning to TRBD1. The CDR3 consists of 14 residues. The CDR3 reads CASSLGQGPYEQYF. CDR3 DNA: TGTGCCAGCAGCTTAGGACAGGGGCCCTACGAGCAGTACTTC.

There are a few counts of this clonotype. The rearrangement uses TRBV11-2 and TRBJ2-7; TRBD2 aligns across 8 bases. The CDR3 sequence is 16 residues long. Germline CDR1 is SGHAT and CDR2 is FQNNGV. Trimming at V came to 5 bases and at J to 2 bases, leaving 11 bases not matched to a gene. CDR3 nucleotides: TGTGCCAGCAGCCTCCCCGATAGCGGGACCGCCTACGAGCAGTACTTC. Residues: CASSLPDSGTAYEQYF.

This clonotype has only a few counts. The rearrangement joins TRBV6-5 to TRBJ2-3; D is undetermined. CDR1 MNHEY and CDR2 SVGAGI come from the germline V gene. The CDR3 spans 17 residues. V was cut by 0 bases and J by 2 bases, with 15 bases left in between. Here the CDR3 DNA reads TGTGCCAGCAGTTACTCGATCCCGCTCTTAGACACAGATACGCAGTATTTT. It specifies CASSYSIPLLDTDTQYF.

This clonotype has a handful of counts. The V gene is TRBV2, the J gene TRBJ2-7; D not certain. Between the trimmed V and J ends, which lost 4 bases and 2 bases, there was a span of 3 bases. CDR1 and CDR2 (germline): SNHLY, FYNNEI. CDR3 length: 11 amino acids. The CDR3 protein is CASSVPYEQYF. The CDR3 DNA follows: TGTGCCAGCAGTGTCCCCTACGAGCAGTACTTC.